A single sample is the source of the 22 T cell receptor beta chains below, sequenced in a study of OX40 agonist ivuxolimab in advanced cancers. Sequencing used immunoSEQ multiplex PCR; TCRdb keeps in-frame clones, though not all of them. This table holds roughly 60,000 clones, roughly 89% found once. Sequenced here: CD4+ or CD8+ T cells sorted from blood, sampled in a trial of the OX40 agonist ivuxolimab. All receptors derive from an adult with an advanced solid tumor such as melanoma, head and neck, liver or kidney cancer.

This chain links TRBV6-1 with TRBJ2-7, with 9 positions matching TRBD1. The CDR3 length is 15 residues. CDR1 MNHNS and CDR2 SASEGT come from the germline V gene. The J segment lost 3 bases and the V segment lost 3 bases, leaving 6 bases of the junction unmatched. DNA of the CDR3: TGTGCCAGCAGTGATAATTACAGGGGGCTCTACGAGCAGTACTTC. This translates into CASSDNYRGLYEQYF.

The chain is built from TRBV7-2 and TRBJ2-2, with 10 bases lining up with TRBD2. The CDR3 covers 16 residues. V lost 6 bases and J lost 0; bases outside the gene matches: 4. CDR1 and CDR2 (germline): SGHTA, FQGNSA. The DNA of the CDR3 is TGTGCCAGCAGACTAGGACTAGCGGCGAACACCGGGGAGCTGTTTTTT. Protein product: CASRLGLAANTGELFF.

This chain connects TRBV25-1 to TRBJ2-3, with 7 nucleotides matching TRBD2. V was pared by 2 bases and J by 1 base, with 6 bases of the junction left unmatched. Germline-derived CDR1 and CDR2 are MGHDK and SYGVNS. The CDR3 has 16 residues. Written as DNA, the CDR3 is TGTGCCAGCAGTGAAAACGGGAGGAGGGGCACAGATACGCAGTATTTT. It is translated as CASSENGRRGTDTQYF.

The V gene is TRBV30, the J gene TRBJ1-6; no clear D gene. The V end was cut by 5 bases, the J end by 7 bases, with 18 bases between. Germline CDR1 GTSNPN, CDR2 SVGIG (reference sequence). The CDR3 length is 15 residues. The CDR3 protein is CAWQAGPLGNSPLHF. The CDR3 coding sequence is TGTGCCTGGCAGGCTGGCCCGTTGGGGAATTCACCCCTCCACTTT.

The count of this clone is one. The chain combines TRBV2 with TRBJ2-5, with 8 bases lining up with TRBD2. CDR3 length equals 13 residues. The germline CDR1 and CDR2 sequences are SNHLY and FYNNEI. V lost 7 bases and J lost 7; bases outside the gene matches: 8. CDR3 sequence: CASNGGGQPTQYF. CDR3 coding DNA: TGTGCCAGCAACGGGGGGGGGCAGCCGACCCAGTACTTC.

The chain's CDR3 is CASSLSWRAGTLFF. The CDR3 DNA is TGTGCCAGCAGCTTATCGTGGAGGGCCGGGACTCTGTTTTTT. The J gene is TRBJ1-4, the V gene TRBV7-6, with D perhaps matching TRBD1 (5 bases). The CDR3 is made up of 14 amino acids. V lost 2 bases, J lost 14 bases, and 18 bases lay in between. The germline V gene encodes CDR1 SGHVS and CDR2 FNYEAQ.

The chain recombines TRBV27 with TRBJ2-7, with 7 bases fitting TRBD1. J was trimmed by 2 bases and V by 7 bases; bases with no gene match: 8. This CDR3 region has 14 residues. Germline assignment: CDR1 MNHEY and CDR2 SMNVEV (reference sequence). The CDR3 nucleotides are TGTGCCAGCAAGAAGACAGGGTCTGCCTACGAGCAGTACTTC. Its translation is CASKKTGSAYEQYF.

This chain links TRBV5-5 with TRBJ2-3; no firm D call. The germline V gene has CDR1 SGHKS and CDR2 YYEKEE (reference sequence). The CDR3 extends over 13 amino acids. V lost 5 bases, J lost 6 bases, and 13 bases lay in between. CDR3 coding DNA: TGTGCCAGCAGATTCTGGTCCGAGGATACGCAGTATTTT. As protein: CASRFWSEDTQYF.

This clone was seen a handful of times. This chain connects TRBV5-1 to TRBJ1-1; a possible D gene is TRBD1 (5 bases). Germline CDR1 SGHRS, CDR2 YFSETQ. This CDR3 has 11 residues. V lost 4 bases to trimming and J lost 8 bases, with 9 bases between them. CDR3 DNA sequence: TGCGCCAGCAGCCGGGGCTGGGAAGCTTTCTTT. Its protein product is CASSRGWEAFF.

V and J are TRBV7-6 and TRBJ1-3; no reliable D call. This CDR3 has 14 residues. Trimming pared 5 bases from V and 0 bases from J, leaving 8 bases between. Germline V gene data show CDR1 as SGHVS and CDR2 as FNYEAQ. The CDR3 nucleotides are TGTGCCAGCAGCGCCCCTTCCTCTGGAAACACCATATATTTT. Amino acids: CASSAPSSGNTIYF.

The chain employs TRBV2 and TRBJ2-7, with D unresolved. The CDR3 runs to 12 residues. Looked up from germline, CDR1 is SNHLY and CDR2 is FYNNEI. V was cut by 3 bases and J by 5 bases, with 8 bases left in between. The CDR3 region is CASSDVGNEQYF. DNA of the CDR3: TGTGCCAGCAGTGACGTGGGCAACGAGCAGTACTTC.

In regard to this clone: An end of the junction does not agree with germline; a read error may underlie this. CDR3 DNA sequence: TGTGCTAGCAGCTTCGCCGGGACAGGGTGCAAGAAGGCCTACAATGAGCAGTTCTTC. Its translation: CASSFAGTGCKKAYNEQFF. This chain joins TRBV7-7 and TRBJ2-1, with TRBD1 matching over 9 bases. Germline V gene sequence: CDR1 SSHAT, CDR2 FNYEAQ (reference sequence). The CDR3 contains 19 residues.

This chain links TRBV7-9 with TRBJ1-2, with TRBD1 as a possible D gene (5 bases). Trimming left V 2 bases short and J 0 bases short, with 10 bases between. The CDR3 is made up of 15 amino acids. Germline V gene lookup returns CDR1 SEHNR and CDR2 FQNEAQ (reference sequence). The CDR3 sequence: CASSLWDFTNYGYTF. CDR3 sequence (DNA): TGTGCCAGCAGCTTATGGGACTTCACTAACTATGGCTACACCTTC. The full variable domain, in which reference TRBV7-9 and TRBJ1-2 provide the parts outside the CDR3, is DTGVSQNPRHKITKRGQNVTFRCDPISEHNRLYWYRQTLGQGPEFLTYFQNEAQLEKSRLLSDRFSAERPKGSFSTLEIQRTEQGDSAMYLCASSLWDFTNYGYTFGSGTRLTVV.

The rearrangement joins TRBV19 to TRBJ1-5; no firm D call. This CDR3 region has 14 residues. V lost 9 bases to trimming and J lost 0 bases, with 12 bases between them. CDR1 and CDR2 from the germline V gene are LNHDA and SQIVND (reference sequence). The CDR3 reads CASRVVYSNQPQHF. The CDR3 DNA follows: TGTGCCAGCAGAGTTGTTTATAGCAATCAGCCCCAGCATTTT.

The J gene is TRBJ1-4, the V gene TRBV6-6, with D perhaps TRBD1 (5 bases). Germline CDR1 is MNHNY and CDR2 is SVGAGI (reference sequence). The CDR3 covers 15 residues. Deletions cut 2 bases from V and 0 bases from J, with 7 bases between. This CDR3 is CASSYRQTTNEKLFF. CDR3 nucleotides: TGTGCCAGCAGTTACAGACAGACAACTAATGAAAAACTGTTTTTT.

This clone was recorded only once. The CDR3 reads CAWSFLGGRGVAQETQYF. The CDR3 DNA follows: TGTGCCTGGAGTTTCCTTGGGGGGCGGGGGGTGGCCCAAGAGACCCAGTACTTC. The chain is built from TRBV30 and TRBJ2-5, with 8 bases fitting TRBD2. There are 18 residues in the CDR3. The germline CDR1 and CDR2 sequences are GTSNPN and SVGIG (reference sequence). The ends lost 2 bases at V and 1 base at J; junction bases unmatched: 15.

This clone was detected only once. The V and J genes are TRBV14 and TRBJ1-1; D unresolved. V was clipped by 4 bases and J by 1 base, with 10 bases between them. The CDR3 has 14 residues. CDR1 and CDR2 (germline): SGHDN, FVKESK. CDR3 protein: CASSLEYPNTEAFF. In nucleotides, the CDR3 is TGTGCCAGCAGCCTTGAGTATCCGAACACTGAAGCTTTCTTT.

V is TRBV5-6 and J is TRBJ2-3; TRBD2 matches at 16 bases. The germline CDR1 and CDR2 sequences are SGHDT and YYEEEE. CDR3 length: 16 residues. The V segment lost 6 bases and the J segment 4 bases; nucleotides outside the gene matches: 5. The CDR3 spells CASTLGLAGGPDTQYF. CDR3 sequence (DNA): TGTGCCAGCACCCTGGGACTAGCGGGGGGGCCAGATACGCAGTATTTT.

This chain joins TRBV5-4 and TRBJ2-1; the D gene is possibly TRBD1 (5 bases). This CDR3 comprises 15 residues. Germline CDR1 and CDR2: SGHNT and YYREEE (reference sequence). Deletions cut 4 bases from V and 5 bases from J, with 16 bases between. CDR3 loop: CASSPGGAMNNEQFF. DNA for the CDR3: TGTGCCAGCAGCCCCGGTGGGGCGATGAACAATGAGCAGTTCTTC.

The genes are TRBV30 and TRBJ1-6, with D maybe TRBD1 (5 bases). Germline V gene data show CDR1 as GTSNPN and CDR2 as SVGIG (reference sequence). The V end was cut by 1 base, the J end by 6 bases, with 10 bases between. This CDR3 region has 14 residues. This CDR3 is CAWSARTPNSPLHF. The DNA for the CDR3 is TGTGCCTGGAGTGCCCGGACACCTAATTCACCCCTCCACTTT. Using reference TRBV30 and TRBJ1-6 for the parts outside the CDR3, the full variable domain is SQTIHQWPATLVQPVGSPLSLECTVEGTSNPNLYWYRQAAGRGLQLLFYSVGIGQISSEVPQNLSASRPQDRQFILSSKKLLLSDSGFYLCAWSARTPNSPLHFGNGTRLTVT.

The chain is built from TRBV7-6 and TRBJ1-5; D not resolved. Germline V gene sequence: CDR1 SGHVS, CDR2 FNYEAQ. The CDR3 loop spans 13 amino acids. V was trimmed by 0 bases and J by 4 bases, leaving 4 bases between them. CDR3 bases: TGTGCCAGCAGCTTAGCTATAAATCAGCCCCAGCATTTT. Residues: CASSLAINQPQHF.

The V and J genes are TRBV19 and TRBJ1-2; 7 nucleotides line up with TRBD1. Germline assignment: CDR1 LNHDA and CDR2 SQIVND (reference sequence). The CDR3 consists of 16 residues. V shed 5 bases, J shed 4 bases, and the junction held 13 bases outside the gene matches. CDR3 in amino acids: CASSSYRGPTAYGYTF. For the CDR3, the DNA is TGTGCCAGTAGTTCATACAGGGGTCCTACGGCCTATGGCTACACCTTC.